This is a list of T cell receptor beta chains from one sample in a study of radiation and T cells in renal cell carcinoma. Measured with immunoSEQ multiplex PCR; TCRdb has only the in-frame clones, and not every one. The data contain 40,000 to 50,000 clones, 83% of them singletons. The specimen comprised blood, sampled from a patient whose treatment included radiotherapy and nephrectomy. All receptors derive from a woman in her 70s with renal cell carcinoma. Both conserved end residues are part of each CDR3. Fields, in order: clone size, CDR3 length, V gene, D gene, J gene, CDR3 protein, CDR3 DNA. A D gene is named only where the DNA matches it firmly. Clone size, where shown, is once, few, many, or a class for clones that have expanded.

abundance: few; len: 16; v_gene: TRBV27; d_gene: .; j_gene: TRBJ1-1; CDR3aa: CASIFLGGIRNTEAFF; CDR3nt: TGTGCCAGCATCTTCCTGGGGGGGATTCGGAACACTGAAGCTTTCTTT
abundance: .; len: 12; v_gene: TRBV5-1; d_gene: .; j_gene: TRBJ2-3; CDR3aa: CASSLYTDTQYF; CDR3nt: TGCGCCAGCAGCCTATACACAGATACGCAGTATTTT
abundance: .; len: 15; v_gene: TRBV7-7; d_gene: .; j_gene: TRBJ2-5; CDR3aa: CASSLGDGGAETQYF; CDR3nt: TGTGCCAGCAGCTTAGGGGACGGTGGGGCGGAGACCCAGTACTTC
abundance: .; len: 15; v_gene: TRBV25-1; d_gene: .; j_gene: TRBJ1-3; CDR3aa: CASRQTGPSGNTIYF; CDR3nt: TGTGCCAGCAGACAGACAGGACCCTCTGGAAACACCATATATTTT
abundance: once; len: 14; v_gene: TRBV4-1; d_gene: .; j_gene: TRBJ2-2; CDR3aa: CASSRDGRPGELFF; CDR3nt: TGCGCCAGCAGCCGCGACGGTAGACCTGGGGAGCTGTTTTTT
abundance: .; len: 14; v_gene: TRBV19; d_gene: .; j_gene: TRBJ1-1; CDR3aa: CASSAGTGNTEAFF; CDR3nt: TGTGCCAGTAGCGCCGGGACGGGTAACACTGAAGCTTTCTTT
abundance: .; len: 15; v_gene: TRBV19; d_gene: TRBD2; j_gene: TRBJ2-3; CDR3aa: CASSSGLASTDTQYF; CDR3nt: TGTGCCAGTAGTAGCGGACTAGCGAGCACAGATACGCAGTATTTT
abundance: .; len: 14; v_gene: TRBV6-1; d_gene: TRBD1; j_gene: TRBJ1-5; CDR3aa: CASSPRQGGQPQHF; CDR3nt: TGTGCCAGCAGTCCACGACAGGGGGGTCAGCCCCAGCATTTT
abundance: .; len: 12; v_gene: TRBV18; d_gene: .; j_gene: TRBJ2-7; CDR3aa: CASSSDSYEQYF; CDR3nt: TGTGCCAGCTCATCTGACAGCTACGAGCAGTACTTC
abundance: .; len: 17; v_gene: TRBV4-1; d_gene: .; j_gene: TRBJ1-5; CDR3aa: CASSQGGTGYSNQPQHF; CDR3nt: TGCGCCAGCAGCCAGGGAGGTACAGGCTATAGCAATCAGCCCCAGCATTTT
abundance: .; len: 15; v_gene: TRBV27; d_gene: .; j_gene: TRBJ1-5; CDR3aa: CASTHLRGSNQPQHF; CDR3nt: TGTGCCAGCACCCATCTCCGAGGTAGCAATCAGCCCCAGCATTTT
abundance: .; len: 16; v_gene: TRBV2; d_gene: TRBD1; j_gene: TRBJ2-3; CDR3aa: CASRPPDRGVTDTQYF; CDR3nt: TGTGCCAGCAGACCACCGGACAGGGGGGTGACAGATACGCAGTATTTT
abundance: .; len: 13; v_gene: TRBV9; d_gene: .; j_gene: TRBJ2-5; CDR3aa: CASSPGGVQAQYF; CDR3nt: TGTGCCAGTTCCCCTGGGGGCGTCCAAGCCCAGTACTTC
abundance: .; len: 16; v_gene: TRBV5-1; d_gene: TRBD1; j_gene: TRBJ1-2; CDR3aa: CASSQVPGQGTDGYTF; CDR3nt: TGCGCCAGCAGCCAAGTCCCGGGACAGGGAACAGATGGCTACACCTTC
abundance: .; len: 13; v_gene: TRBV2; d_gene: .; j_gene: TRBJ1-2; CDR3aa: CASSAQGAGGYTF; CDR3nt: TGTGCCAGCAGTGCACAGGGAGCCGGTGGCTACACCTTC
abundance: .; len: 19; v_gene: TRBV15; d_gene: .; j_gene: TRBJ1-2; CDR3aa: CATSRESWGGFLSNYGYTF; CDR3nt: TGTGCCACCAGCAGAGAGTCTTGGGGGGGATTTCTTTCCAACTATGGCTACACCTTC
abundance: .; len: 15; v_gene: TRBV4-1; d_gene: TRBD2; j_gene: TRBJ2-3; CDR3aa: CASSHGTSGTDTQYF; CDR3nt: TGCGCCAGCAGCCACGGGACTAGCGGCACAGATACGCAGTATTTT
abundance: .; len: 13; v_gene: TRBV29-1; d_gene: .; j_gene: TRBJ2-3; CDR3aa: CSVGGPGPDTQYF; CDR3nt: TGCAGCGTTGGGGGACCCGGCCCAGATACGCAGTATTTT
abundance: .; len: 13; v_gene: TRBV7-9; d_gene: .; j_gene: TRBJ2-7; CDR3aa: CATEGGLVYEQYF; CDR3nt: TGTGCCACCGAAGGAGGTTTAGTGTACGAGCAGTACTTC
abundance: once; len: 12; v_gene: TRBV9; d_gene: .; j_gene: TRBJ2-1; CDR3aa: CASSVQADEQFF; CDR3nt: TGTGCCAGCAGCGTACAAGCCGATGAGCAGTTCTTC
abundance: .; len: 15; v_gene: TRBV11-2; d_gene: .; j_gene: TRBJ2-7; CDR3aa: CASSLFTDGDYEQYF; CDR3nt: TGTGCCAGCAGCCTTTTCACAGATGGCGACTACGAGCAGTACTTC
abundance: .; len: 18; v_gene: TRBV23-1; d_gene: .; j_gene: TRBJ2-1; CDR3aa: CASSQSELGGRCYNEQFF; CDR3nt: TGCGCCAGCAGTCAATCGGAGCTGGGGGGACGGTGTTACAATGAGCAGTTCTTC
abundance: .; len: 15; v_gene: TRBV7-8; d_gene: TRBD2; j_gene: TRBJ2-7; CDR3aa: CASSLMTSFSREQYF; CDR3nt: TGTGCCAGCAGCTTAATGACTAGCTTCTCTCGCGAGCAGTACTTC
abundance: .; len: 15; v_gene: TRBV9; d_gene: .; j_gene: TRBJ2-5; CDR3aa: CASSGGGGGGETQYF; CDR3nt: TGTGCCAGCAGCGGTGGCGGCGGAGGGGGAGAGACCCAGTACTTC
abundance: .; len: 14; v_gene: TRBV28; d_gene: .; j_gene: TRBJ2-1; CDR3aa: CASSPPTSRDEQFF; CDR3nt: TGTGCCAGCAGTCCACCCACTAGCCGCGATGAGCAGTTCTTC
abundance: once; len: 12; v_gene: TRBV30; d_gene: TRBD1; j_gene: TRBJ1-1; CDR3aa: CAWAGQGIEAFF; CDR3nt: TGTGCCTGGGCTGGACAGGGGATTGAAGCTTTCTTT
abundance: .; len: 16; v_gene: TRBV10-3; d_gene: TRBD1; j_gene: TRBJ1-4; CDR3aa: CAISEWAGTGDEKLFF; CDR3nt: TGTGCCATCAGTGAGTGGGCCGGGACAGGGGATGAAAAACTGTTTTTT
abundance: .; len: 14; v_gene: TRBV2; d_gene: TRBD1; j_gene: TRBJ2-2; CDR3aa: CASRGQGMTGELFF; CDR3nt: TGTGCCAGCAGGGGACAGGGTATGACCGGGGAGCTGTTTTTT
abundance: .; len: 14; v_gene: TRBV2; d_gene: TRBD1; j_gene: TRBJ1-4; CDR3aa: CASTWDRGHEKLFF; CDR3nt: TGTGCCAGCACTTGGGACAGGGGACATGAAAAACTGTTTTTT
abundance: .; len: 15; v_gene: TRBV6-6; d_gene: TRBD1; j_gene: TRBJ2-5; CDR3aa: CASSSDRVFSETQYF; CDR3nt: TGTGCCAGCAGTTCGGACAGGGTTTTTTCAGAGACCCAGTACTTC
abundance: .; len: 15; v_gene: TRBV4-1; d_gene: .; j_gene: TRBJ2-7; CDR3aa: CASSQASREMGEQYF; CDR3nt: TGCGCCAGCAGCCAAGCTTCTAGGGAGATGGGAGAGCAGTACTTC
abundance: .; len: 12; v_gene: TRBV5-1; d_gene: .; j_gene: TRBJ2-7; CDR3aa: CASSLGGIEQYF; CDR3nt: TGCGCCAGCAGCTTGGGGGGTATCGAGCAGTACTTC
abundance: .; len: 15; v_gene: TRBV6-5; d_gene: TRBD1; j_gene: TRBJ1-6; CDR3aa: CASSYGTELNSPLHF; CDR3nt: TGTGCCAGCAGTTATGGGACAGAGCTAAATTCACCCCTCCACTTT
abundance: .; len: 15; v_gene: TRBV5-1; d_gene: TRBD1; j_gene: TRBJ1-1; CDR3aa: CASSSLAGGGTEAFF; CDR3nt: TGCGCCAGCAGCTCCTTAGCAGGGGGCGGCACTGAAGCTTTCTTT
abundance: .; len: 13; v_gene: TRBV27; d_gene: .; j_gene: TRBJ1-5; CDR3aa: CASSDLPGQPQHF; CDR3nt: TGTGCCAGCAGTGACCTACCTGGTCAGCCCCAGCATTTT
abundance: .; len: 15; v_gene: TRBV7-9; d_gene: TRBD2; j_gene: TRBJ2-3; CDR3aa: CASSPSGGASDTQYF; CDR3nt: TGTGCCAGCAGCCCAAGCGGGGGGGCGTCAGATACGCAGTATTTT
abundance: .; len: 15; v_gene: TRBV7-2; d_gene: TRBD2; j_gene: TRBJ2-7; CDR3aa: CASSLSSGSFYEQYF; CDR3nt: TGTGCCAGCAGCTTATCTAGCGGGAGCTTCTACGAGCAGTACTTC
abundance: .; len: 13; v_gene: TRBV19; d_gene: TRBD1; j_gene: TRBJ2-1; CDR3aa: CASRINDRGEQFF; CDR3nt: TGTGCCAGTAGGATAAATGACAGGGGTGAGCAGTTCTTC
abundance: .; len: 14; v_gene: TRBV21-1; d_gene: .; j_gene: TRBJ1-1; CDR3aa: CASSKTAVTLEAFF; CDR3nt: TGTGCCAGCAGCAAAACTGCAGTTACATTGGAAGCTTTCTTT
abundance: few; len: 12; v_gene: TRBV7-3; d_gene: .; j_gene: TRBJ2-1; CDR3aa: CASSSDGHEQFF; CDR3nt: TGTGCCAGCAGCTCTGACGGGCATGAGCAGTTCTTC
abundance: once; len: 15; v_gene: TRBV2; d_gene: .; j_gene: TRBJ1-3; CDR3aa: CASSAGITAGNTIYF; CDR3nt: TGTGCCAGCAGTGCAGGGATTACCGCTGGAAACACCATATATTTT
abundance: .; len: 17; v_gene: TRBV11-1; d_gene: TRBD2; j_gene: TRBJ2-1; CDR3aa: CASKVTSGASSYNEQFF; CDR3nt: TGTGCCAGCAAGGTGACTAGCGGGGCAAGCTCCTACAATGAGCAGTTCTTC